In this sample, the clone carrying this T cell receptor (beta chain) turned up once. The sample belongs to a study of OX40 agonist ivuxolimab in advanced cancers. With V trimmed by 5 bases and J by 3 bases, 7 bases remained unmatched. CDR3 length: 15 residues. The germline CDR1 and CDR2 sequences are SGHVS and FQNEAQ. Here immunoSEQ multiplex PCR was the method, and the copy in TCRdb shows in-frame clones only, minus some. In the table there are 50,000 to 65,000 clones, more than 85% of which are singletons. The sequencing here drew on CD4+ or CD8+ T cells sorted from blood, taken in a trial of the OX40 agonist ivuxolimab. The TCR sequence derives from an adult with an advanced solid tumor such as melanoma, head and neck, liver or kidney cancer. The chain recombines TRBV7-8 with TRBJ2-7, with TRBD2 matching 10 bases. CDR3 amino acids: CASSPSGTSVYEQYF. CDR3 DNA: TGTGCCAGCAGCCCCTCCGGGACTAGCGTCTACGAGCAGTACTTC.